This T cell receptor (beta chain) was captured by sequencing in a study of T cells in Graves' hyperthyroidism and ophthalmopathy. Across the whole study: It was at initial diagnosis, before any treatment, that peripheral blood was collected.

Template material for amplifying TCR beta CDR3 regions consisted of RNA transcripts. The TCR CDR3 was amplified in a first-round RT-PCR using the HTBI primer set. From the multiplex PCR reads, TCRdb called clonotypes with MiXCR, one entry per CDR3 protein. The table includes more than 350,000 distinct CDR3 sequences, around 14% detected once. This CDR3 has 14 amino acids. V dropped 2 bases and J dropped 0 bases, with 11 bases sitting between them. Per germline, CDR1 DFQATT and CDR2 SNEGSKA (reference sequence). Diagnoses were made from clinical symptoms, serum measures (thyroxine and TRAb), thyroid ultrasound and orbital computed tomography. This clonotype was seen ten or more times. Its cognate antigen is unknown. Findings and limits, study-wide: Ophthalmopathy and stable hyperthyroidism were separated by a 13 V-J model.

The V call is TRBV20-1, the J call TRBJ2-7; D ambiguous. The receptor was derived from a woman aged 30 to 39 with Graves' hyperthyroidism. The specimen sequenced was blood. The CDR3 bases are TGCAGTGCTAGATTGCGGATCCTCTCCTACGAGCAGTACTTC. It translates to CSARLRILSYEQYF.